Included here is one T cell receptor beta chain sequence, with context. This clonotype showed up just a few times. Which antigen it targets is not known. No base quality information exists; no much larger clone differs at one position. Libraries came from PCR. Data came from an Illumina HiSeq 2500. To normalize quantification of the TCRbeta repertoire, the TCR libraries were built with molecular barcoding that relied on unique molecular identifiers. The public sequencing data were trimmed at Q25 with fastp and processed into clonotypes with MiXCR by TCRdb, which kept only in-frame beta chains. All rows with the same CDR3 protein become a single entry with the most common DNA and genes. This sample is represented by 250,000 to 350,000 distinct CDR3 sequences; about 10% of them were singletons. The top ten hold over 9.5% of the sample. The sample is drawn from a study of T-cell reconstitution after alpha-beta-depleted transplantation in children (dated by TCRdb to 2015 to 2016). About the study as a whole: The study quantitatively tracked T-cell immune reconstitution after TCRalphabeta/CD19-depleted allogeneic hematopoietic cell transplantation in children using TCR repertoire profiling.

The CDR3 starts with the cysteine, ends with the phenylalanine, and has 14 residues. Only CDR3 DNA is held: 42 bases, read in frame from base 1. Relative to germline, V is missing 8 bases and J is missing 0 bases, with 7 bases of the junction outside any gene match. In the germline V gene, CDR1 corresponds to SQVTM and CDR2 to ANQGSEA. This chain joins TRBV29-1 to TRBJ2-3; 8 middle bases align to TRBD1. Material: PBMCs from the stem cell graft donor, obtained from the stem cell graft. This clonotype was obtained from a human donor who donated a stem cell graft to a child with SCID. The CDR3 region has the sequence CSQGQGRSTDTQYF. The nucleotide sequence reads as follows: TGCAGCCAAGGACAGGGAAGGAGCACAGATACGCAGTATTTT.